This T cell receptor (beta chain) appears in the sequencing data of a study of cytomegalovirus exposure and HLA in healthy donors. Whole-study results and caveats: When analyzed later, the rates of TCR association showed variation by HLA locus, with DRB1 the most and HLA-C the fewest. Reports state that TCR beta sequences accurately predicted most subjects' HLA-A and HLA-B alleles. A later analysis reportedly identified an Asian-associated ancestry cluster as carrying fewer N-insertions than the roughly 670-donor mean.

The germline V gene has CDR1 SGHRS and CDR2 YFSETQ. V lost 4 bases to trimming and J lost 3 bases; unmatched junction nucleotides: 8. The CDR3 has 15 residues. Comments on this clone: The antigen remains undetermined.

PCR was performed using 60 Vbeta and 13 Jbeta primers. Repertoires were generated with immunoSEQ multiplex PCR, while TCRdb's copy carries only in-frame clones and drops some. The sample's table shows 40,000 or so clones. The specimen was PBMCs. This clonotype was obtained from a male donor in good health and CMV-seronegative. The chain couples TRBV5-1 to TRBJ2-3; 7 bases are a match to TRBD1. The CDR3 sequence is CASSPPQGTTDTQYF. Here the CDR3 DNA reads TGCGCCAGCAGCCCCCCACAGGGGACGACAGATACGCAGTATTTT.